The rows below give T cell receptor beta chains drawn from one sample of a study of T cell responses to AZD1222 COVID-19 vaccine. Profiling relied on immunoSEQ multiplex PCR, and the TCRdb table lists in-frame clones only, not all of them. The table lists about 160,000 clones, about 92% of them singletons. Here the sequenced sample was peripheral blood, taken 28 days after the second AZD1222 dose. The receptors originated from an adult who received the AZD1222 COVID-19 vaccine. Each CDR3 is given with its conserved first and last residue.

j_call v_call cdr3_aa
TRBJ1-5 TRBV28 CASSFRSLLDQPQHF
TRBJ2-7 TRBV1 CTSSRPAAGAPHEQYF
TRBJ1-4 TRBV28 CASSSRDRGLGKLFF
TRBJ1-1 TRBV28 CASSLSAGGAGTEAFF
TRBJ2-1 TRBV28 CASSRPDYNEQFF
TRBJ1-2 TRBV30 CAWGGTVGYGYTF
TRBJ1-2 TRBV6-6 CASRIDSYGYTF
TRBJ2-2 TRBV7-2 CASSSQGTGELFF
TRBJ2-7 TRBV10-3 CAISESLAGGRYEQYF
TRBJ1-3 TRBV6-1 CASSEATGSGNTIYF
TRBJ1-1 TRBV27 CASSLAPEWVDTEAFF
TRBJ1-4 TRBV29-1 CSVPGTGNEKLFF
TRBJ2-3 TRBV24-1 CATSVGNDRGALDTQYF
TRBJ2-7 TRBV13 CASTIGARGPYEQYF
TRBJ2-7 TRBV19 CASSIAGAYEQYF
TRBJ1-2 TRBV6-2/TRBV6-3 CASSYSRGPLNGYTF
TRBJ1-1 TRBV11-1 CASRRTGRRRTEAFF
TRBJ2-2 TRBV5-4 CASSLSGQNTGELFF
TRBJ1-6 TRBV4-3 CASSQEEGRSPLHF
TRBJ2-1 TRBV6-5 CASRNMGLEQFF
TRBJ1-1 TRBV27 CASSPAGTGVEAFF
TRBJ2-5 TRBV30 CASTRGETQYF
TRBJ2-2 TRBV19 CASSIRGRGTGELFF
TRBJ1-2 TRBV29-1 CSVEDMAGGAYGYTF
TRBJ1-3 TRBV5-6 CASSLQGPGNTIYF
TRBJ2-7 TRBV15 CATSRDPTYEQYF
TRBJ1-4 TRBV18 CASSPGRVPRNEKLFF
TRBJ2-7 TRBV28 CASSWDRSRQYF
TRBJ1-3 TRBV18 CASSSGQTSGNTIYF
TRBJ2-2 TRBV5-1 CASSSGRDLLTGELFF
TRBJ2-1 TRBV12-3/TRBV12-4 CASTPSAVNVQFF
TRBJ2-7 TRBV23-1 CASSQRIFRDRGSYEQYF
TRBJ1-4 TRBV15 CATSRTAPEKLFF
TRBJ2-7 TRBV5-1 CASSLDSTYEQYF
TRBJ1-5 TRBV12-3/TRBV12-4 CASSFMAQPQHF
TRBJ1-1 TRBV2 CASSPGVTEAFF
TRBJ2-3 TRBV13 CASSLNTDTQYF
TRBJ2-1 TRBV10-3 CAIKRLAGVTNEQFF
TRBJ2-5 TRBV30 CAWSAGTGGLQETQYF
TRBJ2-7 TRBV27 CASSLSLGGLLSSYEQYF
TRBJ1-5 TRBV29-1 CSVADHNQPQHF
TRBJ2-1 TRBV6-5 CASSYGGLADYGEQFF
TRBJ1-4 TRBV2 CASSAQVVELFF
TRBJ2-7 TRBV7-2 CASSLQGLAGYEQYF
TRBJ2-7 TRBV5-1 CASSPTGTGKKQYF
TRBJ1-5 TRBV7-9 CASSPSTGLDQPQHF
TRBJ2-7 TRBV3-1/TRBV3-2 CASSQEGSSYEQYF
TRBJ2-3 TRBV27 CASREAGDTDTQYF
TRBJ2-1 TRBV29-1 CSVLLAGANEQFF
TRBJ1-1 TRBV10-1 CASSDSGQGSPEAFF
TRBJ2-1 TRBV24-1 CATSEPFGRGPGYNEQFF
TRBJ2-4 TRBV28 CASSELAGGFKNIQYF
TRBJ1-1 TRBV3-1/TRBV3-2 CASSLNSGQGHTEAFF
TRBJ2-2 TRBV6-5 CASMDRGFTGELFF
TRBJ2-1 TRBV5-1 CASSLVPGLAGNNEQFF
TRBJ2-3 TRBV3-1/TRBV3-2 CASSQWLRGIETQYF
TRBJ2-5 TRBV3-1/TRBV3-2 CASSPGHQETQYF
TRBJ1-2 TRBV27 CASSLYGGRISYGYTF
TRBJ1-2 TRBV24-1 CATSDTTGGGGYTF